Below, 30 T cell receptor beta chains from the same sample are listed, as sequenced in a study of cytomegalovirus exposure and HLA in healthy donors. The PCR ran on 60 Vbeta and 13 Jbeta primers. Measured with immunoSEQ multiplex PCR; TCRdb has only the in-frame clones, and not every one. This sample carries 80,000 to 130,000 clones, approximately 82% of them seen once, and the ten largest clones take 1.2%. Sequences were obtained from PBMCs. The origin of the receptors is a woman aged 18 to 35 in good health and CMV-seronegative.

The CDR3 here is CASSLGQSSYNSPLHF. The CDR3 region has the DNA TGTGCCAGCAGTTTAGGACAGAGCTCCTATAATTCACCCCTCCACTTT. The chain carries TRBV28 and TRBJ1-6; tentative D call: TRBD1 (6 bases). V lost 2 bases and J lost 0, with 8 bases in between. The CDR3 runs to 16 residues. The germline gives CDR1 MDHEN, CDR2 SYDVKM.

This chain uses TRBV7-3 with TRBJ2-1; TRBD2 might be the D (7 bases). Germline V gene data show CDR1 as SGHTA and CDR2 as FQGTGA. V was trimmed by 1 base and J by 5 bases, leaving 18 bases between them. This CDR3 has 17 residues. The CDR3 region is CASSLKGRGTIHNEQFF. The CDR3 DNA reads as TGTGCCAGCAGCTTAAAGGGTAGGGGGACTATACACAATGAGCAGTTCTTC.

The chain joins TRBV2 to TRBJ2-1; TRBD2 agrees at 13 bases. CDR1 and CDR2 from the germline V gene are SNHLY and FYNNEI. This CDR3 contains 19 residues. Losses at the gene ends were 1 base for V and 0 bases for J; bases not matched to a gene: 6. CDR3 in DNA: TGTGCCAGCAGTGAAGGACGACTAGCGGGGGGAAGCTCCTACAATGAGCAGTTCTTC. Residues: CASSEGRLAGGSSYNEQFF.

The CDR3 is CASSQKIPVDEQYF. The CDR3 coding sequence is TGCGCCAGCAGCCAAAAAATCCCCGTCGACGAGCAGTACTTC. The V call is TRBV4-1, the J call TRBJ2-7; D is unclear. CDR3 length equals 14 residues. Germline-derived CDR1 and CDR2 are MGHRA and YSYEKL. Trimming took 2 bases from V and 5 from J, leaving 13 bases between them.

The gene calls are TRBV6-1 and TRBJ2-3; D is ambiguous. The CDR3 length is 16 residues. V lost 2 bases and J 5 bases, leaving 17 bases between the germline ends. Germline lookup yields CDR1 MNHNS and CDR2 SASEGT. CDR3 sequence: CASSERKSRGEDTQYF. CDR3 sequence (DNA): TGTGCCAGCAGTGAAAGGAAGAGTAGAGGTGAAGATACGCAGTATTTT.

This chain links TRBV30 with TRBJ1-2, with D uncertain. CDR3 size: 13 residues. Trimming removed 5 bases at V and 0 bases at J, with 10 bases between. Looked up from germline, CDR1 is GTSNPN and CDR2 is SVGIG (reference sequence). DNA for the CDR3: TGTGCCTGGGTTGGGCCCTCTAACTATGGCTACACCTTC. Translated: CAWVGPSNYGYTF. Looking up the rest from reference TRBV30 and TRBJ1-2 gives the full variable domain: SQTIHQWPATLVQPVGSPLSLECTVEGTSNPNLYWYRQAAGRGLQLLFYSVGIGQISSEVPQNLSASRPQDRQFILSSKKLLLSDSGFYLCAWVGPSNYGYTFGSGTRLTVV.

This clone has just a few counts. The chain links TRBV14 to TRBJ2-1; 9 nucleotides match TRBD1. Losses at the gene ends were 6 bases for V and 10 bases for J; bases not matched to a gene: 13. Per the germline V gene, CDR1 is SGHDN and CDR2 is FVKESK. This CDR3 contains 15 residues. This chain's CDR3 is CASRQQGANSQEQFF. In DNA, the CDR3 is TGTGCCAGCAGGCAACAGGGGGCGAACTCCCAAGAGCAGTTCTTC. The full variable domain, with the rest looked up from reference TRBV14 and TRBJ2-1, is EAGVTQFPSHSVIEKGQTVTLRCDPISGHDNLYWYRRVMGKEIKFLLHFVKESKQDESGMPNNRFLAERTGGTYSTLKVQPAELEDSGVYFCASRQQGANSQEQFFGPGTRLTVL.

The chain carries TRBV5-8 and TRBJ2-1; 9 bases agree with TRBD2. CDR3 length: 16 residues. Germline-derived CDR1 and CDR2 are SGHTS and YDEGEE. V trimming: 3 bases; J trimming: 3 bases; junction bases outside the gene matches: 7. The CDR3 DNA reads TGTGCCAGCAGCTGGACCGGGACTAGCAACTACAATGAGCAGTTCTTC. This gives the protein CASSWTGTSNYNEQFF.

This clone was counted only a few times. This chain connects TRBV7-8 to TRBJ2-7; maybe TRBD2 (6 bases). The germline V gene encodes CDR1 SGHVS and CDR2 FQNEAQ. The CDR3 extends over 15 amino acids. The germline V and J ends were trimmed by 5 bases and 0 bases, with 14 bases remaining between them. The CDR3 here is CASSPGWRDSYEQYF. CDR3 in DNA: TGTGCCAGCAGCCCCGGCTGGCGGGACTCCTACGAGCAGTACTTC.

The V call is TRBV29-1, the J call TRBJ2-2; 9 bases match TRBD2. CDR1 SQVTM and CDR2 ANQGSEA come from the germline V gene. Trimming removed 6 bases from V and 1 base from J; junction bases left unmatched: 0. The CDR3 is made up of 13 amino acids. This CDR3 is CSVLAGNTGELFF. The CDR3 nucleotides are TGCAGCGTACTAGCGGGGAACACCGGGGAGCTGTTTTTT.

This chain joins TRBV21-1 and TRBJ2-5; the listed D gene, TRBD2, was not tested against the DNA. TRBV21-1 is recorded as a pseudogene. The CDR3 has 15 residues. Here the CDR3 reads CASSKIFAGWETQYF. The CDR3 nucleotides are TGTGCCAGCAGCAAAATATTCGCGGGCTGGGAGACCCAGTACTTC.

This clone was counted only a few times. The chain is built from TRBV4-1 and TRBJ2-6, with D perhaps TRBD2 (5 bases). Per germline, CDR1 MGHRA and CDR2 YSYEKL. V lost 0 bases, J lost 2 bases, and 8 bases lay in between. The CDR3 has 16 residues. CDR3: CASSQDGGAGANVLTF. DNA for the CDR3: TGCGCCAGCAGCCAAGATGGAGGCGCTGGGGCCAACGTCCTGACTTTC.

The chain uses TRBV27 and TRBJ2-1, with D tentatively TRBD1 (7 bases). The V gene lost 5 bases and the J gene lost 4 bases, with 15 bases spanning the gap. The length of the CDR3 is 15 residues. Germline lookup yields CDR1 MNHEY and CDR2 SMNVEV (reference sequence). CDR3 amino acids: CASSAVRGDYNEQFF. The CDR3 DNA reads as TGTGCCAGCAGTGCCGTCAGGGGGGATTACAATGAGCAGTTCTTC.

V usage is TRBV5-1 and J usage is TRBJ1-6, with D perhaps TRBD1 (6 bases). V dropped 4 bases and J dropped 0 bases, with 14 bases sitting between them. Germline assignment: CDR1 SGHRS and CDR2 YFSETQ. The CDR3 contains 17 residues. CDR3 DNA sequence: TGCGCCAGCAGCAGACAGGACAGCAGCTCCTATAATTCACCCCTCCACTTT. This translates into CASSRQDSSSYNSPLHF.

The J gene is TRBJ2-3, the V gene TRBV19; 8 bases agree with TRBD2. Per germline, CDR1 LNHDA and CDR2 SQIVND (reference sequence). V trimming: 6 bases; J trimming: 4 bases; junction bases outside the gene matches: 6. The length of the CDR3 is 14 residues. The CDR3 reads CASRPGTRSDTQYF. CDR3 DNA sequence: TGTGCCAGTAGGCCTGGGACTAGATCAGATACGCAGTATTTT.

This clone appeared a single time. V and J are TRBV2 and TRBJ2-7; 11 nucleotides align to TRBD1. CDR1 is SNHLY and CDR2 is FYNNEI in the germline V gene. V was clipped by 6 bases and J by 4 bases; unmatched bases: 5. The CDR3 has 14 amino acids. The CDR3 region is CASRGDRGFYEQYF. CDR3 DNA sequence: TGTGCCAGCAGAGGGGACAGGGGGTTTTACGAGCAGTACTTC.

The rearrangement links TRBV11-3 to TRBJ2-5; D is possibly TRBD2 (5 bases). This CDR3 comprises 15 residues. Deletions cut 1 base from V and 0 bases from J, with 9 bases between. Germline V gives CDR1 SGHNT, CDR2 YENEEA. The DNA for the CDR3 is TGTGCCAGCAGCTTAGGGGGTAGCGACCAAGAGACCCAGTACTTC. As protein: CASSLGGSDQETQYF. Filled out from reference TRBV11-3 and TRBJ2-5, the complete variable domain reads EAGVVQSPRYKIIEKKQPVAFWCNPISGHNTLYWYLQNLGQGPELLIRYENEEAVDDSQLPKDRFSAERLKGVDSTLKIQPAELGDSAVYLCASSLGGSDQETQYFGPGTRLLVL.

The J gene is TRBJ2-2, the V gene TRBV11-1; 7 positions match TRBD1. The CDR3 spans 13 residues. The germline V gene encodes CDR1 SGHAT and CDR2 FQDESV (reference sequence). With 5 bases clipped from V and 5 bases from J, the junction kept 2 bases outside the gene matches. The CDR3 sequence is CASSLQGTGELFF. The CDR3 nucleotides are TGTGCCAGCAGCCTACAGGGGACCGGGGAGCTGTTTTTT.

V and J are TRBV7-8 and TRBJ2-5, with TRBD2 matching 9 bases. The length of the CDR3 is 18 residues. The germline V gene has CDR1 SGHVS and CDR2 FQNEAQ. The J segment lost 5 bases and the V segment lost 5 bases, leaving 18 bases of the junction unmatched. The CDR3 sequence is CASSPRGWTSVGRETQYF. The CDR3 DNA reads as TGTGCCAGCAGCCCAAGGGGATGGACTAGCGTAGGGAGGGAGACCCAGTACTTC.

This sequence joins TRBV6-1 and TRBJ2-7; D remains unclear. V gave up 2 bases and J gave up 3 bases, with 17 bases separating them. CDR3 length: 16 amino acids. CDR1 and CDR2 from the germline V gene are MNHNS and SASEGT. The CDR3 DNA sequence: TGTGCCAGCAGTGAAAGGTTGGCTAGGTCGGACTACGAGCAGTACTTC. Translated, it gives CASSERLARSDYEQYF.

Details on this clone: Additional DNA sequences in this sample encode the identical CDR3. The V and J genes are TRBV9 and TRBJ2-7; 9 bases are a match to TRBD1. V lost 0 bases to trimming and J lost 4 bases; unmatched junction nucleotides: 2. CDR1 and CDR2 (germline): SGDLS, YYNGEE. This CDR3 is built from 14 residues. The CDR3, as DNA: TGTGCCAGCAGCGTAGGGGGACAGGGTTACGAGCAGTACTTC. Encoded protein: CASSVGGQGYEQYF.

This chain uses TRBV7-8 with TRBJ2-5, with 7 bases identical to TRBD1. The length of the CDR3 is 16 residues. Trimming at V came to 4 bases and at J to 2 bases, leaving 10 bases not matched to a gene. Looked up from germline, CDR1 is SGHVS and CDR2 is FQNEAQ. CDR3 DNA: TGTGCCAGCAGCTCACTCGGCCCGGGACAGCAAGAGACCCAGTACTTC. Translated, it gives CASSSLGPGQQETQYF.

V and J are TRBV7-9 and TRBJ1-2; 7 positions match TRBD1. CDR1 and CDR2 from the germline V gene are SEHNR and FQNEAQ (reference sequence). This CDR3 has 16 residues. Trimming removed 5 bases from V and 7 bases from J; junction bases left unmatched: 16. The CDR3 bases are TGTGCCAGCAGCCTAACAGGGGCTACAACCCTTTCTGGCTACACCTTC. Protein sequence: CASSLTGATTLSGYTF.

This clone occurred a few times. The chain uses TRBV5-4 and TRBJ2-2, with D maybe TRBD1 (5 bases). The germline V gene has CDR1 SGHNT and CDR2 YYREEE (reference sequence). This CDR3 is built from 15 residues. V lost 0 bases and J lost 5, with 11 bases in between. The CDR3, as DNA: TGTGCCAGCAGCTTGGGGCAGGGCGAGACCGGGGAGCTGTTTTTT. This encodes CASSLGQGETGELFF.

CDR3 DNA: TGTGCCAGCAGTGGTTGGCCAGGGAACACCGGGGAGCTGTTTTTT. Translated: CASSGWPGNTGELFF. V and J are TRBV27 and TRBJ2-2, with D uncertain. The CDR3 spans 15 residues. With 5 bases removed from V and 1 base from J, the gap between germline ends came to 11 bases. From germline, CDR1 is MNHEY and CDR2 SMNVEV (reference sequence).

The rearrangement uses TRBV11-1 and TRBJ1-1; D is ambiguous. V gave up 3 bases and J gave up 2 bases, with 10 bases separating them. Germline V gene data show CDR1 as SGHAT and CDR2 as FQDESV (reference sequence). The CDR3 is 14 residues long. CDR3 DNA sequence: TGTGCCAGCAGCTTGGCCCCGGGTAACACTGAAGCTTTCTTT. Translated, it gives CASSLAPGNTEAFF.

A single count supports this clone. The V gene is TRBV4-3, the J gene TRBJ1-6; 8 bases align to TRBD1. Germline CDR1 LGHNA, CDR2 YSLEER. V lost 4 bases, J lost 15 bases, and 14 bases stayed unmatched. There are 15 residues in the CDR3. This CDR3 is CASSPGEAGGSILHF. In DNA form, the CDR3 reads TGCGCCAGCAGCCCCGGGGAGGCAGGGGGCTCGATCCTCCACTTT.

The chain recombines TRBV6-1 with TRBJ1-1; the D gene is possibly TRBD1 (6 bases). From germline, CDR1 is MNHNS and CDR2 SASEGT. CDR3 length: 14 residues. Trimming removed 5 bases at V and 1 base at J, with 11 bases between. The CDR3 here is CASSIRTANTEAFF. CDR3 in DNA: TGTGCCAGCAGTATACGGACAGCGAACACTGAAGCTTTCTTT.

The chain carries TRBV6-6 and TRBJ2-7; no clear D. Germline V gene sequence: CDR1 MNHNY, CDR2 SVGAGI (reference sequence). V was pared by 0 bases and J by 2 bases, with 11 bases between. This CDR3 has 15 residues. The CDR3 bases are TGTGCCAGCAGTTACTCTATGCAGGCCGCCTACGAGCAGTACTTC. It specifies CASSYSMQAAYEQYF.

This rearrangement joins TRBV4-2 to TRBJ2-7; TRBD2 matches at 7 bases. V gave up 5 bases and J gave up 3 bases; unmatched junction bases: 7. This CDR3 comprises 14 residues. The germline gives CDR1 LGHNA, CDR2 YNFKEQ. In DNA form, the CDR3 reads TGTGCCAGCAGCTCCGGGACTACGAACTACGAGCAGTACTTC. Protein sequence: CASSSGTTNYEQYF.